This T cell receptor beta chain was recorded in a study of shared clonotypes between healthy human individuals. This CDR3 is built from 14 residues. J lost 3 bases, V lost 8 bases, and 6 bases had no gene match. Germline V gene sequence: CDR1 SNHLY, CDR2 FYNNEI. Notes on the study in general: Inspection by rarefaction showed sorted-subset sequencing to be incomplete despite large depth.

Each replicate PCR on the sorted subsets used about 0.2 ug DNA (around 30,000 T cell genomes). TCRdb's table, derived via immunoSEQ multiplex PCR, lists solely in-frame clones and lacks some. This sample carries about 2 million clones, 95% of them seen once, and the ten largest clones take roughly 0.13%. This clone was observed once. Antigen unknown. The sequencing sample was made of naive CD4+ T cells sorted from blood. Noted subset: CD45RA+ positively selected. V gene TRBV2 combines with J gene TRBJ2-1; 8 nucleotides align to TRBD2. This receptor was taken from a man between 18 and 35 years old in good health. This CDR3 reads CASALAAVYNEQFF. The CDR3 coding sequence is TGTGCCAGCGCACTAGCGGCGGTCTACAATGAGCAGTTCTTC.